This T cell receptor beta chain stems from a study of cytomegalovirus exposure and HLA in healthy donors. The PCR made use of 60 Vbeta and 13 Jbeta primers. TCRdb's copy holds only in-frame clones and misses some; the assay was immunoSEQ multiplex PCR. The sample records fewer than 130,000 clones, roughly 69% being singletons. Germline V lookup: CDR1 SGDLS, CDR2 YYNGEE. The V end lost 0 bases, the J end lost 9 bases, and 16 bases lay between the germline ends. The CDR3 loop spans 15 amino acids. The chain employs TRBV9 and TRBJ2-1; D may be TRBD2 (6 bases). This TCR was sampled from a man aged 45-60 years in good health and CMV-seropositive. Sequenced input: PBMCs. Written as DNA, the CDR3 is TGTGCCAGCAGCGTAGGTGGGTCTCCCGGGGGTGAGCAGTTCTTC. This translates into CASSVGGSPGGEQFF.